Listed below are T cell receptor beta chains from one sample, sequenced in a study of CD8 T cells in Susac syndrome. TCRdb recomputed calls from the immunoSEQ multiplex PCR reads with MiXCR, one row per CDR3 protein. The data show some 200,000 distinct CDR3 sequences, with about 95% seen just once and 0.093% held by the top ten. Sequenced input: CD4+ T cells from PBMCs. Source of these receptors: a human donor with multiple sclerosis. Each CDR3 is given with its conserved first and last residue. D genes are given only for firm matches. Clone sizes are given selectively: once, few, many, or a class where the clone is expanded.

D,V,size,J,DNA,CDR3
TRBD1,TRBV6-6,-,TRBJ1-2,TGTGCCAGCAGAGCGACAGGGGCGGATGGCTACACCTTC,CASRATGADGYTF
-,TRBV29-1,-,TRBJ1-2,TGCAGCGTTGGGGGGCAGAGACACTATGGCTACACCTTC,CSVGGQRHYGYTF
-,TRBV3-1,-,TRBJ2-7,TGTGCCAGCAGCCAAGAAGGCGGCTCCTACGAGCAGTACTTC,CASSQEGGSYEQYF
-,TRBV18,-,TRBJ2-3,TGTGCCAGCTCACCGGGTGTTCCCCCCACAGATACGCAGTATTTT,CASSPGVPPTDTQYF
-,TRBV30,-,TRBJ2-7,TGTGCCTGGAGGCAGGGAGGGGGCCCTTACTACGAGCAGTACTTC,CAWRQGGGPYYEQYF
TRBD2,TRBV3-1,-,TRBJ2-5,TGTGCCAGCAGCCCAGCGGGAGGATTTGAGACCCAGTACTTC,CASSPAGGFETQYF
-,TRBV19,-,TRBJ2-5,TGTGCCAGTAGACGGACGGAGCAAGAGACCCAGTACTTC,CASRRTEQETQYF
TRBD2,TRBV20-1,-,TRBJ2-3,TGCAGTGCTTCCGGACTAGCGGGAAGCACAGATACGCAGTATTTT,CSASGLAGSTDTQYF
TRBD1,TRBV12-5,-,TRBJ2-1,TGTGCTAGTGGATTCACACAGGGGTTCTACAATGAGCAGTTCTTC,CASGFTQGFYNEQFF
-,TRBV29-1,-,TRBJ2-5,TGCAGCGTTTCTGCCTCGGGAGAGACCCAGTACTTC,CSVSASGETQYF
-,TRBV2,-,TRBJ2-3,TGTGCCAGCACCCCAGAAGGAGATACGCAGTATTTT,CASTPEGDTQYF
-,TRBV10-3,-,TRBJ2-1,TGTGCCATCAGTGAAAACAATGAGCAGTTCTTC,CAISENNEQFF
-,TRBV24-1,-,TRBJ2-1,TGTGCCACCACGGACCCCTACAATGAGCAGTTCTTC,CATTDPYNEQFF
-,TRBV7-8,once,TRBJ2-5,TGTGCCAGCAGTTTCCCGACAGTCCAAGAGACCCAGTACTTC,CASSFPTVQETQYF
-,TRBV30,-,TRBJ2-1,TGTGCCTGGAGTTGGGGGGCCTCCACCTACAATGAGCAGTTCTTC,CAWSWGASTYNEQFF
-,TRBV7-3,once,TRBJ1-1,TGTGCCAGCAGCTTGGTCCCGATGTCGGGGGCCCCGAACACTGAAGCTTTCTTT,CASSLVPMSGAPNTEAFF
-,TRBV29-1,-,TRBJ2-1,TGCAGCGTTGGAGAGTCCTACAATGAGCAGTTCTTC,CSVGESYNEQFF
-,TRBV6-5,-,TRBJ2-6,TGTGCCAGCAGTTACTCCCCAGAGTTATCTGGGGCCAACGTCCTGACTTTC,CASSYSPELSGANVLTF
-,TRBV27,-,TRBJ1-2,TGTGCCAGCAGTTTCAGGGCGGGCTATGGCTACACCTTC,CASSFRAGYGYTF
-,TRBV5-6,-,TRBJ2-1,TGTGCCAGCAGCTTGTTTGATGAGCAGTTCTTC,CASSLFDEQFF
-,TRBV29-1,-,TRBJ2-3,TGCAGCGTTGAAGGGATGGGGGCCACCCATACGCAGTATTTT,CSVEGMGATHTQYF
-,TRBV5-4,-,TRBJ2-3,TGTGCCAGCACGCAAAATGTGCAGGGGAGGACAGATACGCAGTATTTT,CASTQNVQGRTDTQYF
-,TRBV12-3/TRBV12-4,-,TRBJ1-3,TGTGCCAGCAGGATAGGGGGCTCTGGAAACACCATATATTTT,CASRIGGSGNTIYF